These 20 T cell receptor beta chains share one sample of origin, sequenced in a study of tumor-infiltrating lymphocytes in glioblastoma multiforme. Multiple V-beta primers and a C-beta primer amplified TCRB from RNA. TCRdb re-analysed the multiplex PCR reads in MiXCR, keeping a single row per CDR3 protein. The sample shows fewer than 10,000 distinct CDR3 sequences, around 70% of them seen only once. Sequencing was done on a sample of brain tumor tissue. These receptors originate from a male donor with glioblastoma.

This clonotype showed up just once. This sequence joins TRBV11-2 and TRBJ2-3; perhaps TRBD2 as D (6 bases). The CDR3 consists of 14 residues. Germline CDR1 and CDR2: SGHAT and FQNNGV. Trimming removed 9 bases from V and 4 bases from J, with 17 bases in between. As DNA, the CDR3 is TGTGCCAGTAGCATACGGGGGATGGCAGATACGCAGTATTTT. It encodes CASSIRGMADTQYF.

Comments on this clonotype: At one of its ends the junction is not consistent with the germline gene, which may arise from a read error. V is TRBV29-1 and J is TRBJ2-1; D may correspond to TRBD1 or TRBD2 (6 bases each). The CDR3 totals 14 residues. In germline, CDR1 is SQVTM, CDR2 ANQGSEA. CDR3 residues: CSVGGRQEGKERFF. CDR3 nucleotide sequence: TGCAGCGTTGGGGGGCGGCAGGAGGGCAAGGAGCGGTTCTTC.

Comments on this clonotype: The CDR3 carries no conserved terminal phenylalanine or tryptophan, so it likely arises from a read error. The CDR3 bases are TGTGCCAGCAGGGGTGAGCAAAATAAGCAGTTCTAC. This sequence encodes CASRGEQNKQFY. The chain carries TRBV11-2 and TRBJ2-1; no reliable D call. CDR3 length: 12 residues. V gave up 6 bases and J gave up 11 bases, with 14 bases separating them. CDR1 is SGHAT, CDR2 FQNNGV, per germline.

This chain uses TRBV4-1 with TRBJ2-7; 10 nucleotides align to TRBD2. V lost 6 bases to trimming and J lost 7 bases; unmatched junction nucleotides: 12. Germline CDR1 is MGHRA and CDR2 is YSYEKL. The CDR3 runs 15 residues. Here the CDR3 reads CASSQISSGRAEQYF. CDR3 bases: TGCGCCAGCAGTCAAATTTCCAGCGGGAGGGCTGAGCAGTACTTC.

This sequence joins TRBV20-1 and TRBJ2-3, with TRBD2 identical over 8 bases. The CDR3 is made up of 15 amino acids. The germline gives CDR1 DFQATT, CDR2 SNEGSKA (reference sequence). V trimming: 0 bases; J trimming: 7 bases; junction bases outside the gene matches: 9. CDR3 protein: CSARDERGFTYTQYF. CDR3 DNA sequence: TGCAGTGCTAGAGATGAGCGGGGGTTCACGTATACGCAGTATTTT.

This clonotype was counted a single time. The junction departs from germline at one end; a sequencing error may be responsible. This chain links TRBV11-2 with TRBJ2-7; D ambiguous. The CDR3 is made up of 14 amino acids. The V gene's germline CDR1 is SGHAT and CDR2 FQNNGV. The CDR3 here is CAISLVSDSYEQYF. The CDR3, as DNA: TGTGCCATCAGCTTAGTTTCAGACTCCTACGAGCAGTACTTC.

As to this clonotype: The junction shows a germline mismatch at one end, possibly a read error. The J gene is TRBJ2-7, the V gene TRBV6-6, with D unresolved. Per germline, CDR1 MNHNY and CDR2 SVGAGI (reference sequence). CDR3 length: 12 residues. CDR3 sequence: CASSYTHYGQYF. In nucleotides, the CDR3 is TGTGCCAGCAGTTACACTCACTACGGGCAGTACTTT.

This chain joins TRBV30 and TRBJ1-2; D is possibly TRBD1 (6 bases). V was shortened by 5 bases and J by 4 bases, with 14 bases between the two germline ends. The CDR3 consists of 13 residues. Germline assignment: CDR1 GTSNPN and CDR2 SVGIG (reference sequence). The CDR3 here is CAWDTGGGYGYTF. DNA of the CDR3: TGTGCCTGGGACACGGGAGGGGGCTATGGCTACACCTTC.

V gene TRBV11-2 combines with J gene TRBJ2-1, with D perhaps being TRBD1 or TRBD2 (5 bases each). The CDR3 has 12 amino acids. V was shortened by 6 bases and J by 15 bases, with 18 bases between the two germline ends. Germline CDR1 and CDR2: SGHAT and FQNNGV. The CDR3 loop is CASRGERNERFF. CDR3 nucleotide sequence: TGTGCCAGCAGGGGGGAGCGAAATGAGAGGTTCTTC.

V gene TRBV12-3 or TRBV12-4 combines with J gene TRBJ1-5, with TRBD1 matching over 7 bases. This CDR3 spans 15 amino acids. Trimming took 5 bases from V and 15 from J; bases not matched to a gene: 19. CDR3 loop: CASSDDRVSNQPGHF. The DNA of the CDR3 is TGTGCCAGCAGTGACGACAGGGTTAGCAATCAGCCCGGGCATTTT.

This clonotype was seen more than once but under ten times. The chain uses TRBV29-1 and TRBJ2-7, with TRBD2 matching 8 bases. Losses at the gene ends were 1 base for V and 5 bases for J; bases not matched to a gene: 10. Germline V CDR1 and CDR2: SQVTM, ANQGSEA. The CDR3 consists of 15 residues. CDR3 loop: CSVEATGTRSHEQYF. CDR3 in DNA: TGCAGCGTTGAAGCCACCGGGACTAGGTCTCACGAGCAGTACTTC.

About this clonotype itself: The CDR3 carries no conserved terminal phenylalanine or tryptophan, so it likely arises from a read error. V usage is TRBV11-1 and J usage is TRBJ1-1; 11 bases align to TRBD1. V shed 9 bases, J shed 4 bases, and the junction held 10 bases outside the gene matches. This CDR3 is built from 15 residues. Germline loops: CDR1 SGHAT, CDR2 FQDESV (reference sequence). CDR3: CASSLPGTGGTEAFS. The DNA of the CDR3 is TGTGCCAGTAGCCTCCCGGGGACAGGGGGCACTGAAGCTTTCTCT.

In nucleotides, the CDR3 is TGTGCCAGCAGTCCAGGGGCGGGCTACAATGAGCAGTTCTTC. Translating it yields CASSPGAGYNEQFF. This chain joins TRBV12-3 or TRBV12-4 and TRBJ2-1; D is perhaps TRBD1 (6 bases). The V end lost 5 bases, the J end lost 3 bases, and 11 bases lay between the germline ends. This CDR3 has 14 residues.

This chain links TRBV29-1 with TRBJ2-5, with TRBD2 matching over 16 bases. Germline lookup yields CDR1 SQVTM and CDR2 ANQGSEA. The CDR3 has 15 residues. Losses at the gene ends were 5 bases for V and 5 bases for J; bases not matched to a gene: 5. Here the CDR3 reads CSVSGTSGREETQYF. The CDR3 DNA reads TGCAGCGTTTCGGGGACTAGCGGGAGGGAGGAGACCCAGTACTTC.

The CDR3 DNA follows: TGCAGTGCTGGGAAGGACAGCGGAAACTACGAGCAGTACTTC. Its translation is CSAGKDSGNYEQYF. The chain carries TRBV20-1 and TRBJ2-7; TRBD1 might be the D (6 bases). V shed 5 bases and J shed 3 bases, with 17 bases lying between them. The germline gives CDR1 DFQATT, CDR2 SNEGSKA (reference sequence). This CDR3 has 14 amino acids.

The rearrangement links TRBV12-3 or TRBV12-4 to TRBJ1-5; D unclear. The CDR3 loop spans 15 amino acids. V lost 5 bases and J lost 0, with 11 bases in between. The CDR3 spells CASSNDGVSNQPQHF. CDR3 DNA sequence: TGTGCCAGCAGTAACGACGGGGTTAGCAATCAGCCCCAGCATTTT.

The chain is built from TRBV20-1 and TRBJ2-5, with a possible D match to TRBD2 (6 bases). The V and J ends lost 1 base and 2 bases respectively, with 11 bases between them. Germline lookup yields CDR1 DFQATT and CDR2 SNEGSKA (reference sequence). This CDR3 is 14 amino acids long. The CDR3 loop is CSARAGDPQETQYF. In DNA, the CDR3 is TGCAGTGCTAGAGCGGGGGATCCACAAGAGACCCAGTACTTC.

This CDR3 is CASSPQKGTDTQYF. As DNA, the CDR3 is TGTGCCAGCAGTCCCCAAAAGGGGACAGATACGCAGTATTTT. The rearrangement joins TRBV2 to TRBJ2-3, with D possibly matching TRBD1 (5 bases). The germline CDR1 and CDR2 sequences are SNHLY and FYNNEI. The CDR3 is 14 amino acids. Trimming pared 5 bases from V and 3 bases from J, leaving 12 bases between.

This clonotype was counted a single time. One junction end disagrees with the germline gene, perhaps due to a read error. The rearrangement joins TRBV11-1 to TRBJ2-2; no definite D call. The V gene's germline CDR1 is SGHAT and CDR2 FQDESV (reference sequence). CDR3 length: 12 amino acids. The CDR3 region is CTRSLRSEELFF. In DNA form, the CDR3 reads TGTACCAGGAGCTTACGGTCCGAGGAGCTGTTTTTT.

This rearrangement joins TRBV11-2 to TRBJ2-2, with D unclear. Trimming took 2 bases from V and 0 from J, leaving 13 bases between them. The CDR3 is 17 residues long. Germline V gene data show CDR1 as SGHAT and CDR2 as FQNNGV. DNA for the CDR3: TGTGCCAGCAGCTTAAGTATTGCGGACGCGAACACCGGGGAGCTGTTTTTT. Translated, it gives CASSLSIADANTGELFF. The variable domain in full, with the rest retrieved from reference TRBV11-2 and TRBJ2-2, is EAGVAQSPRYKIIEKRQSVAFWCNPISGHATLYWYQQILGQGPKLLIQFQNNGVVDDSQLPKDRFSAERLKGVDSTLKIQPAKLEDSAVYLCASSLSIADANTGELFFGEGSRLTVL.